The entry below describes one T cell receptor beta chain. The antigen is unknown. Using unique molecular identifiers, the investigators prepared the TCRbeta library. TCRdb redid the calling of the PCR reads with MiXCR, one entry per CDR3 protein. The sample yields under 100,000 distinct CDR3 sequences, around 15% seen once. The data are from a study of T-cell reconstitution after alpha-beta-depleted transplantation in children. The length of the CDR3 is 15 residues. V was pared by 3 bases and J by 10 bases, with 14 bases of the junction left unmatched. CDR1 is SGHVS, CDR2 FQNEAQ, per germline. Study results and caveats: At the one-year point after transplant, T-cell counts and TCRbeta diversity were found to come mostly from T cells that had been newly produced. From surviving recipient T cells and thymic progenitors came the high day-60 TCRbeta diversity observed in some patients. At around two months after transplant, the alpha-beta T cells were reportedly derived from several hundred expanded clones that came from non-depleted graft cells.

The chain recombines TRBV7-8 with TRBJ2-5; 7 bases match TRBD2. Sequencing used PBMCs, mostly from graft donor cells, obtained 180 days after TCRalphabeta/CD19-depleted stem cell transplant. This receptor was taken from a male patient aged 2 to 9 who had a stem cell transplant for acute lymphoblastic leukemia, so the T cells may come from the graft donor. The CDR3 is CASSLSGADQKSQYF. The CDR3 DNA follows: TGTGCCAGCAGCTTGAGCGGGGCTGATCAAAAGAGCCAGTACTTC.